Listed below are T cell receptor beta chains from one sample, sequenced in a study of blood T cells in healthy people across ages. TCRdb processed the 5' RACE reads anew with MiXCR; each CDR3 protein has one entry. The profile shows 850,000 to 1,100,000 distinct CDR3 sequences, roughly two fifths of them singletons. The sequencing input was blood. The source is a man aged 18 to 29 in good health. CDR3s include the opening cysteine and the closing phenylalanine or tryptophan. D genes are given only for firm matches. Clone size is stated in some rows and not others, as once, few, many or a class when expanded.

>TRBD2|-|15|TRBJ2-1|TRBV11-2
CASSLASGGPNEQFF
TGTGCCAGCAGCTTAGCCAGCGGGGGACCAAATGAGCAGTTCTTC
>TRBD2|-|16|TRBJ2-3|TRBV24-1
CATSDSPGLATNTQYF
TGTGCCACCAGTGATTCACCGGGACTAGCGACGAATACGCAGTATTTT
>-|few|13|TRBJ2-4|TRBV29-1
CSVPDRAKNIQYF
TGCAGCGTTCCGGACAGAGCCAAAAACATTCAGTACTTC
>-|few|18|TRBJ1-1|TRBV9
CASSTFVGPGTMNTEAFF
TGTGCCAGCAGCACCTTCGTAGGACCCGGGACCATGAACACTGAAGCTTTCTTT
>-|-|14|TRBJ2-7|TRBV30
CAWSVGEAYNEQYF
TGTGCCTGGAGCGTTGGGGAGGCATACAATGAGCAGTACTTC
>-|-|16|TRBJ1-4|TRBV7-6
CASSLRTPATNEKLFF
TGTGCCAGCAGCTTAAGGACACCGGCAACTAATGAAAAACTGTTTTTT
>-|once|13|TRBJ1-1|TRBV4-1
CASSQEPTTEAFF
TGCGCCAGCAGCCAAGAGCCGACCACTGAAGCTTTCTTT
>-|-|14|TRBJ1-1|TRBV12-3/TRBV12-4
CASTADRMNTEAFF
TGTGCCAGCACCGCGGACAGAATGAACACTGAAGCTTTCTTT
>-|-|13|TRBJ1-5|TRBV20-1
CSARGDHNQPQHF
TGCAGTGCTAGGGGGGATCACAATCAGCCCCAGCATTTT
>TRBD2|-|17|TRBJ2-2|TRBV6-2/TRBV6-3
CASSSAVAGGLTGELFF
TGTGCTAGCAGTTCCGCCGTAGCGGGGGGGCTCACTGGGGAGCTGTTTTTT
>TRBD1|-|18|TRBJ1-2|TRBV9
CASSVARGPGQLNYGYTF
TGTGCCAGCAGCGTAGCACGCGGACCGGGACAGCTTAACTATGGCTACACCTTC
>-|-|14|TRBJ2-5|TRBV3-1
CASSQADLQETQYF
TGTGCCAGCAGCCAAGCCGACCTCCAAGAGACCCAGTACTTC
>TRBD2|-|14|TRBJ2-1|TRBV5-6
CASSAGLVRNEQFF
TGTGCCAGCAGCGCCGGACTAGTGAGGAATGAGCAGTTCTTC
>-|few|13|TRBJ2-5|TRBV6-5
CASSYSVPGEQYF
TGTGCCAGCAGTTACTCTGTGCCCGGAGAGCAGTACTTC
>-|few|16|TRBJ1-2|TRBV3-1
CASSQESGPPNYGYTF
TGTGCCAGCAGCCAAGAGAGTGGCCCTCCTAACTATGGCTACACCTTC
>-|-|14|TRBJ2-3|TRBV28
CAGSPQGSTDTQYF
TGTGCCGGCAGTCCTCAGGGGAGCACAGATACGCAGTATTTT
>-|-|15|TRBJ1-1|TRBV6-5
CASSPSGTQRSEAFF
TGTGCCAGCAGTCCCTCAGGGACTCAAAGGTCTGAAGCTTTCTTT
>-|few|14|TRBJ1-2|TRBV7-9
CASSLAAGVAGYTF
TGTGCCAGCAGCTTAGCGGCAGGGGTAGCTGGCTACACCTTC
>-|few|14|TRBJ1-2|TRBV5-6
CASSLDGKNYGYTF
TGTGCCAGCAGCTTGGACGGCAAGAACTATGGCTACACCTTC
>TRBD2|once|20|TRBJ2-1|TRBV20-1
CSAIQGYASGGASSYHEQFF
TGCAGTGCTATTCAAGGATATGCTAGCGGGGGCGCAAGCTCCTACCATGAGCAGTTCTTC
>-|once|18|TRBJ1-1|TRBV21-1
CASSKVGTGGKINTEAFF
TGTGCCAGCAGCAAAGTGGGGACAGGGGGTAAGATTAACACTGAAGCTTTCTTT
>TRBD1|-|15|TRBJ1-1|TRBV9
CASSAGGSENTGAFF
TGTGCCAGCAGCGCAGGGGGTAGCGAGAACACTGGAGCTTTCTTT
>TRBD2|-|11|TRBJ2-3|TRBV20-1
CSASRGDTPYF
TGCAGTGCTAGCCGGGGGGATACGCCGTATTTT
>-|-|15|TRBJ2-3|TRBV7-9
CASSHRQGASDTQYF
TGTGCCAGCAGCCATCGGCAGGGAGCATCAGATACGCAGTATTTT
>TRBD1|-|15|TRBJ1-6|TRBV7-2
CASSVGQGRNSPLHF
TGTGCCAGCAGCGTAGGACAGGGGCGAAATTCACCCCTCCACTTT
>-|-|13|TRBJ2-2|TRBV6-5
CASSYPPIGELFF
TGTGCCAGCAGTTACCCCCCGATCGGGGAGCTGTTTTTT
>TRBD2|-|14|TRBJ2-7|TRBV30
CAWSPTRGGYEQYF
TGTGCCTGGAGTCCCACACGGGGGGGCTACGAGCAGTACTTC
>-|many|14|TRBJ1-1|TRBV3-1
CASSAGGGQGEAFF
TGTGCCAGCAGCGCGGGCGGGGGGCAGGGTGAAGCTTTCTTT
>-|many|14|TRBJ2-3|TRBV29-1
CSVVQASSTDTQYF
TGCAGCGTTGTTCAGGCCTCTAGCACAGATACGCAGTATTTT
>-|-|11|TRBJ1-1|TRBV25-1
CASMGGTPAFF
TGTGCCAGTATGGGAGGGACACCAGCTTTCTTT
>-|-|16|TRBJ1-1|TRBV7-2
CASSLADTLQNTEAFF
TGTGCCAGCAGCTTAGCGGACACCCTCCAAAACACTGAAGCTTTCTTT
>-|few|13|TRBJ2-7|TRBV6-6
CASSYDDRYEQYF
TGTGCCAGCAGTTACGACGACAGATACGAGCAGTACTTC
>TRBD2|-|16|TRBJ2-1|TRBV3-1
CASSQATGLGSGEQFF
TGTGCCAGCAGCCAAGCGACTGGACTAGGATCCGGTGAGCAGTTCTTC
>TRBD1|-|16|TRBJ2-3|TRBV5-6
CASSPDRGKRTDTQYF
TGTGCCAGCAGCCCTGACAGGGGGAAACGAACAGATACGCAGTATTTT
>TRBD2|few|17|TRBJ2-3|TRBV2
CASSAGLAVLSTDTQYF
TGTGCCAGCAGTGCAGGACTAGCGGTTTTAAGCACAGATACGCAGTATTTT